The following is a T cell receptor (beta chain) sequence with its context. The sample belongs to a study of blood T cell repertoires in COVID-19. Background on the study: Acute and convalescent COVID-19 specimens originated in the United States, Italy and Spain. From T cells, B-cell-depleted T cells, or PBMCs came the material, which was cDNA or gDNA.

Germline V gives CDR1 SGHVS, CDR2 FQNEAQ. V lost 1 base to trimming and J lost 1 base, with 16 bases between them. The CDR3 extends over 17 amino acids. Source study methods: Estimated nucleated cell counts came from reference gene primer amplification. TCRdb's table, derived via immunoSEQ multiplex PCR, lists solely in-frame clones and lacks some. The D gene and trimming were derived from the DNA, and the V and J assignments and clone size from that table. Found here are roughly 60,000 clones, approximately 78% of them singletons; the top ten hold under 15%. The sequence was collected from a man aged 80 or over with acute or convalescent COVID-19. This rearrangement joins TRBV7-8 to TRBJ2-5, with D possibly matching TRBD1 (6 bases). Sequenced: peripheral blood. CDR3 sequence: CASSLVRYPTGQETQYF. The CDR3 DNA is TGTGCCAGCAGCTTAGTGCGGTACCCGACAGGCCAAGAGACCCAGTACTTC.